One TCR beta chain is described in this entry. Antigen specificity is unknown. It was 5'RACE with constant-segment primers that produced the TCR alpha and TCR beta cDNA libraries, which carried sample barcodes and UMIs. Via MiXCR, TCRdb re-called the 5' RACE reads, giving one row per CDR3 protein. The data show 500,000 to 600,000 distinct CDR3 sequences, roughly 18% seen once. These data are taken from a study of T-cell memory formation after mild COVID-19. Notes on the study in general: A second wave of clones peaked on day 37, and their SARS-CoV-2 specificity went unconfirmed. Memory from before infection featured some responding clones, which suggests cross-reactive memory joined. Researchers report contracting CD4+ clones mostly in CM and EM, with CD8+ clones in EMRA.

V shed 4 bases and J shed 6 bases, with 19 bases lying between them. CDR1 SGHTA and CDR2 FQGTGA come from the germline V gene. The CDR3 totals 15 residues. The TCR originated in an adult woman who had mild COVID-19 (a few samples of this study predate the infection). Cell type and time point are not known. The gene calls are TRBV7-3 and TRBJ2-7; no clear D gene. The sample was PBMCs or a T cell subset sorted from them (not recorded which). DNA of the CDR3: TGTGCCAGCAGCTCCCAGACCCGTGGTTCTGGCGAGCAGTACTTC. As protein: CASSSQTRGSGEQYF.